This T cell receptor (beta chain) was identified during a study of blood T cell repertoires in COVID-19. Whole-study context: COVID-19 samples, acute and convalescent, were from the United States, Italy and Spain. Sources were T cells, B-cell-depleted T cells, or PBMCs; the material itself was cDNA or gDNA.

J was trimmed by 9 bases and V by 3 bases; bases with no gene match: 8. The germline V gene encodes CDR1 LGHNA and CDR2 YNFKEQ. CDR3 length: 15 residues. Clones were sequenced by immunoSEQ multiplex PCR, and TCRdb holds only the in-frame ones, with some missing. The sample gives some 350,000 clones, around 80% of which show up once; roughly 3% is in the top ten. The genes are TRBV4-2 and TRBJ1-6; TRBD1 matches 7 bases. The TCR sequence derives from a man younger than 45 with active or convalescent COVID-19. Sample: peripheral blood. CDR3 amino acids: CASSHPGTEASPLHF. DNA for the CDR3: TGTGCCAGCAGCCACCCCGGGACAGAGGCTTCACCCCTCCACTTT.